The 20 T cell receptor beta chains reported below all come from one sample, sequenced in a study of shared T cell receptors in the human thymus. Here immunoSEQ multiplex PCR was the method, and the copy in TCRdb shows in-frame clones only, minus some. The table includes some 700,000 clones, roughly 88% detected once. These data also featured in a second study, about human thymus T cells.

The sample taken for sequencing was thymocytes. The receptors were gathered from a boy in the first two years of life with a congenital heart defect.

The CDR3 region has the DNA TGCGCCAGCAGCCACAAGTGGACTAGCGGGAGGGGGTACGTCAAAAACATTCAGTACTTC. This encodes CASSHKWTSGRGYVKNIQYF. The J gene is TRBJ2-4, the V gene TRBV4-3; TRBD2 agrees at 15 bases. The J segment lost 3 bases and the V segment lost 3 bases, leaving 12 bases of the junction unmatched. Germline V gene lookup returns CDR1 LGHNA and CDR2 YSLEER. The length of the CDR3 is 20 residues.

The chain carries TRBV4-3 and TRBJ2-3; D perhaps matches TRBD2 (5 bases). The V end was cut by 0 bases, the J end by 2 bases, with 18 bases between. This CDR3 is built from 18 residues. CDR1 and CDR2 from the germline V gene are LGHNA and YSLEER. The CDR3 DNA is TGCGCCAGCAGCCAAGATAGGTTCCTAGCCCTCCCCACAGATACGCAGTATTTT. This encodes CASSQDRFLALPTDTQYF.

This clone was counted once. The chain joins TRBV27 to TRBJ2-7, with D hard to call. The germline V and J ends were trimmed by 0 bases and 1 base, with 7 bases remaining between them. CDR1 is MNHEY, CDR2 SMNVEV, per germline (reference sequence). The length of the CDR3 is 14 residues. The chain's CDR3 is CASSLSSSSYEQYF. As DNA, the CDR3 is TGTGCCAGCAGTTTATCTAGCTCGTCCTACGAGCAGTACTTC.

The genes are TRBV19 and TRBJ1-5; D possibly corresponds to TRBD1 (5 bases). CDR3 length: 13 residues. Germline V gene lookup returns CDR1 LNHDA and CDR2 SQIVND (reference sequence). V gave up 5 bases and J gave up 6 bases, with 11 bases separating them. CDR3 sequence: CASSVDIGQPQHF. Here the CDR3 DNA reads TGTGCCAGTAGTGTGGACATAGGTCAGCCCCAGCATTTT.

The CDR3 spells CASSIGWRTWSNQPQHF. CDR3 bases: TGTGCCAGTAGTATAGGCTGGAGGACGTGGAGCAATCAGCCCCAGCATTTT. This chain links TRBV19 with TRBJ1-5; D is uncertain. CDR1 is LNHDA, CDR2 SQIVND, per germline (reference sequence). This CDR3 is built from 17 residues. V gave up 1 base and J gave up 1 base, with 14 bases separating them.

This sequence joins TRBV7-2 and TRBJ1-2; no reliable D call. Germline lookup yields CDR1 SGHTA and CDR2 FQGNSA. The CDR3 consists of 15 residues. V lost 1 base and J 2 bases, leaving 11 bases between the germline ends. The CDR3 DNA reads as TGTGCCAGCAGCTTAGAGGGAGGCAGGAACTATGGCTACACCTTC. Amino acids: CASSLEGGRNYGYTF.

This chain connects TRBV15 to TRBJ2-7, with 14 bases that match TRBD2. This CDR3 has 24 amino acids. From germline, CDR1 is LNHNV and CDR2 YYDKDF (reference sequence). The trim removed 1 base at V and 1 base at J, leaving 24 bases unmatched. The CDR3: CATSRGKLPDFGTSGSSGSYEQYF. The CDR3 DNA reads TGTGCCACCAGCAGAGGAAAACTCCCCGACTTCGGGACTAGCGGGAGCTCTGGTTCCTACGAGCAGTACTTC.

The CDR3 region has the DNA TGTGCCAGCGCACTACGGCGAGGAGAGACCCAGTACTTC. Encoded protein: CASALRRGETQYF. The chain uses TRBV2 and TRBJ2-5; D is unresolved. The CDR3 loop spans 13 amino acids. CDR1 and CDR2 from the germline V gene are SNHLY and FYNNEI. Trimming took 8 bases from V and 4 from J, leaving 14 bases between them.

V usage is TRBV6-6 and J usage is TRBJ1-1, with 7 nucleotides matching TRBD1. The junction had 7 bases not matched to a gene; V was cut back by 6 bases and J by 0 bases. Germline CDR1 reads MNHNY; CDR2 reads SVGAGI (reference sequence). CDR3 size: 15 residues. The CDR3 DNA reads TGTGCCAGCAGCTCGGGACAGCCCATGAACACTGAAGCTTTCTTT. Translating gives CASSSGQPMNTEAFF.

This chain uses TRBV27 with TRBJ2-1; a weak D match, TRBD1 (5 bases). This CDR3 is 15 amino acids long. Germline V gene sequence: CDR1 MNHEY, CDR2 SMNVEV (reference sequence). Trimming shortened V by 2 bases and J by 6 bases, and 14 bases separated the two germline ends. The CDR3 DNA sequence: TGTGCCAGCAGTTTACAGGGTTTCCTTCGCAATGAGCAGTTCTTC. Encoded protein: CASSLQGFLRNEQFF.

The CDR3 sequence: CASSPSRGSTGELFF. In nucleotides, the CDR3 is TGTGCCAGCTCCCCAAGTCGGGGTTCCACCGGGGAGCTGTTTTTT. The gene calls are TRBV28 and TRBJ2-2, with D possibly matching TRBD2 (5 bases). Trimming left V 8 bases short and J 4 bases short, with 17 bases between. Germline assignment: CDR1 MDHEN and CDR2 SYDVKM. The CDR3 has 15 amino acids.

V gene TRBV5-4 combines with J gene TRBJ2-5, with TRBD2 matching over 14 bases. CDR1 and CDR2 (germline): SGHNT, YYREEE (reference sequence). The CDR3 runs 17 residues. Unmatched junction bases numbered 6, after V lost 0 bases and J lost 5 bases. CDR3 nucleotides: TGTGCCAGCAGCTTGGGGACCCGGACTAGCGGGAGGGAGACCCAGTACTTC. Protein product: CASSLGTRTSGRETQYF.

The chain combines TRBV14 with TRBJ2-7, with D perhaps TRBD2 (6 bases). Germline CDR1 and CDR2: SGHDN and FVKESK. V was trimmed by 4 bases and J by 3 bases, leaving 16 bases between them. CDR3 length: 15 amino acids. In nucleotides, the CDR3 is TGTGCCAGCAGCCTCCCCGGAGGGACCGACTACGAGCAGTACTTC. Translation: CASSLPGGTDYEQYF.

A word on this clone: The junction does not match germline at one end; this may be a read error. The gene calls are TRBV2 and TRBJ2-3; the D gene is possibly TRBD2 (6 bases). CDR1 is SNHLY, CDR2 FYNNEI, per germline. The CDR3 covers 11 residues. The CDR3: CASSGQLAQVF. The CDR3 DNA is TGTGCCAGCAGTGGACAACTAGCCCAGGTTTTT.

CDR3 region: CASSEAGTGAEGYTF. The DNA of the CDR3 is TGCGCCAGCAGTGAGGCCGGGACAGGGGCGGAGGGCTACACCTTC. The chain links TRBV10-1 to TRBJ1-2; 10 bases are a match to TRBD1. Per germline, CDR1 WNHNN and CDR2 SYGVQD (reference sequence). Losses at the gene ends were 2 bases for V and 8 bases for J; bases not matched to a gene: 8. The CDR3 spans 15 residues.

The rearrangement joins TRBV29-1 to TRBJ2-7, with a weak D call TRBD2 (6 bases). Germline loops: CDR1 SQVTM, CDR2 ANQGSEA. V gave up 7 bases and J gave up 3 bases, with 13 bases separating them. This CDR3 contains 12 residues. DNA of the CDR3: TGCAGCGCCGTCGCGGAGGGCTACGAGCAGTACTTC. This gives the protein CSAVAEGYEQYF.

The genes are TRBV5-1 and TRBJ2-7; 8 bases fit TRBD1. Trimming took 4 bases from V and 6 from J; bases not matched to a gene: 12. From germline, CDR1 is SGHRS and CDR2 YFSETQ. CDR3 length: 15 amino acids. This CDR3 is CASSAWTGKGGEQYF. DNA for the CDR3: TGCGCCAGCAGCGCCTGGACAGGGAAGGGGGGCGAGCAGTACTTC. The variable domain in full, with the rest retrieved from reference TRBV5-1 and TRBJ2-7, is KAGVTQTPRYLIKTRGQQVTLSCSPISGHRSVSWYQQTPGQGLQFLFEYFSETQRNKGNFPGRFSGRQFSNSRSEMNVSTLELGDSALYLCASSAWTGKGGEQYFGPGTRLTVT.

V is TRBV21-1 and J is TRBJ2-1; TRBD2, as called in the table, went unchecked against the DNA. TRBV21-1 is tagged as a pseudogene. This CDR3 spans 20 amino acids. The CDR3 here is CASTKGAGSGGASGTYEQFF. The CDR3 DNA sequence: TGTGCCAGCACCAAAGGGGCGGGGTCGGGGGGAGCTAGCGGGACATATGAGCAGTTCTTC.

The chain employs TRBV9 and TRBJ2-3, with a tentative D call TRBD2 (5 bases). Looked up from germline, CDR1 is SGDLS and CDR2 is YYNGEE. This CDR3 spans 14 amino acids. V lost 3 bases and J lost 2, with 10 bases in between. Here the CDR3 DNA reads TGTGCCAGCAGCGCCGGGGATCCCACAGATACGCAGTATTTT. The encoded protein is CASSAGDPTDTQYF.

The chain links TRBV9 to TRBJ2-7, with TRBD2 identical over 10 bases. Trimming removed 6 bases from V and 5 bases from J; junction bases left unmatched: 14. Germline CDR1 SGDLS, CDR2 YYNGEE. This CDR3 has 16 residues. CDR3 in amino acids: CASTQRASGSFDEQYF. The CDR3 DNA follows: TGTGCCAGCACCCAGAGGGCTAGCGGGAGTTTCGACGAGCAGTACTTC.